This entry describes one T cell receptor (beta chain). Its antigen remains unknown. The V gene end was trimmed by 5 bases and the J gene end by 11 bases; junction bases not matched to a gene: 8. This CDR3 region has 12 residues. The germline V gene encodes CDR1 SGHAT and CDR2 FQNNGV. The entry originates in a study of T cell responses to AZD1222 COVID-19 vaccine. Notes on the study in general: Elevations in Spike-specific TCR breadth and depth followed administration of two AZD1222 doses.

Libraries were prepared by immunoSEQ multiplex PCR; TCRdb keeps only in-frame clonotypes and omits some of them. The sample has about 120,000 clones, around nine tenths seen once. This chain uses TRBV11-2 with TRBJ1-1; 7 bases map to TRBD1. The material sequenced was peripheral blood, taken on day 0 of AZD1222 vaccination. The source of this sequence is an adult in good health. The CDR3 here is CASSPGQVLAFF. The DNA of the CDR3 is TGTGCCAGCAGCCCAGGACAGGTGTTGGCTTTCTTT.